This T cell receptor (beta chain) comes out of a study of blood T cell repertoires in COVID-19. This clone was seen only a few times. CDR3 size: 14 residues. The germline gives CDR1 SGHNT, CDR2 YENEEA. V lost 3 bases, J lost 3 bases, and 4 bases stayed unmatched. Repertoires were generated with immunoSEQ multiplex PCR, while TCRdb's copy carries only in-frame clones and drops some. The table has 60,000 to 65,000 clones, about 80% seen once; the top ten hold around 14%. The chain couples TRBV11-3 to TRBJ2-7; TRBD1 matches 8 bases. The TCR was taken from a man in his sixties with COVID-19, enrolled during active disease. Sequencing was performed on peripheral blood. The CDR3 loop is CASSFGQGGYEQYF. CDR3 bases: TGTGCCAGCAGCTTCGGACAGGGAGGCTACGAGCAGTACTTC.